This T cell receptor beta chain emerged from a study of regulatory T cells in long-lasting Graves disease. General study results and limits: Reduced TCR diversity was observed in persistent Graves' patients versus newly diagnosed patients.

Indicated time point: newly diagnosed GD, antithyroid drugs for less than 3 months. PBMC-derived RNA was used for the TCR library. V was trimmed by 2 bases and J by 5 bases, leaving 14 bases between them. Germline values: CDR1 SGHRS, CDR2 YFSETQ. The CDR3 contains 14 residues. There are many counts of this clonotype. Antigen specificity is unknown. To make TCR beta libraries, researchers used iRepertoire HTBI primers and Arm-PCR of CDR3 regions. A single record per CDR3 protein comes from TCRdb applying MiXCR to the multiplex PCR reads. The sample includes 440,000 or so distinct CDR3 sequences, approximately 15% seen only once; the top ten take about a sixth. The same sample was also used in a study of T cells in Graves' hyperthyroidism and ophthalmopathy. As that study records: Aged 18 to 65, the patients had hyperthyroidism that was newly diagnosed and had lasted under 2 months. For ophthalmopathy, model prediction preceded onset by a median about 6 months.

Sequences were derived from peripheral blood mononuclear cells (PBMCs), sampled at new diagnosis, from a patient treated with antithyroid drugs. The chain is built from TRBV5-1 and TRBJ2-7; maybe TRBD2 (5 bases). The clonotype was recovered from a woman aged 25-40 years with Graves disease. The CDR3 here is CASSFATRADEQYF. The CDR3 DNA sequence: TGCGCCAGCAGCTTTGCGACGAGGGCGGACGAGCAGTACTTC.